This T cell receptor (beta chain) was obtained from a study of T cells in Graves' hyperthyroidism and ophthalmopathy (dated by TCRdb to about 2019). General notes on the study: Peripheral blood was sampled at the time of initial diagnosis, prior to any treatment. TCR V-J signatures able to tell the groups apart were searched for in a discovery cohort of some 97 patients, of whom fewer than 45 had Graves' ophthalmopathy and 57 had stable Graves' hyperthyroidism. An independent validation cohort of fewer than 20 hyperthyroidism patients and about 16 patients who later progressed to ophthalmopathy tested prospective prediction of ophthalmopathy. The roughly 94 discovery patients were randomly split 7:3 into training and test sets. In addition, the study compared T-cell repertoires in thyroid tissue and in blood from about 6 Graves' hyperthyroidism patients. After sampling, hyperthyroidism patients received methimazole starting at 30 mg daily, and ophthalmopathy patients received high-dose intravenous methylprednisolone. The paper reports TCR Vbeta CDR3 sequencing of some 140 peripheral blood samples: under 45 ophthalmopathy, under 85 hyperthyroidism and roughly 17 progressor patients.

What the study reported, not specific to this receptor: In validation, the model predicted progression to ophthalmopathy a median of roughly six months before onset, with roughly 68% sensitivity and roughly 73% specificity. Blood samples also contained most of the expanded thyroid clonotypes (frequency above 0.001), which suggests that blood repertoires may reflect thyroid immune responses. No statistical method was used to set the sample size in advance, and investigators knew the group allocation. A 13 V-J signature model separated ophthalmopathy from stable hyperthyroidism, with 87.88% sensitivity and 81.08% specificity in cross-validation and 80%/75% in testing.

This clonotype was seen a handful of times. No antigen is known for it. Within one base of it there is no much larger clone, and no base qualities were kept. The TCR beta CDR3 regions were amplified from the RNA transcripts. The TCR CDR3 was subjected to a first round of RT-PCR using the HTBI primer set and the Qiagen OneStep RT-PCR kit. Libraries were constructed in a second round of multiplex PCR, after which size selection and purification were performed. Paired-end sequencing of the libraries was performed with 100 bp reads on an Illumina HiSeq2000. Per the source publication's procedure: SOAPnuke was used to process the raw data, removing reads that contained adapters or uncalled bases, had a mean Phred below 15, or lacked an exact match to the constant primer or identifier. COPE v1.2.5 was used to merge the high-quality paired reads, and each unique nucleotide sequence was defined as a clonotype. MiTCR v1.1 was used to align clonotypes to the IMGT TRBV, TRBD and TRBJ reference segments. Only V-J combinations with frequency above 0.0001, covering 99% to 99.2% of repertoires, were analysed. A TCS score was defined as the ratio of F50 (clonal expansion) to E x V (chaos), with BLOSUM62-based TCRdist applied between CDR3 peptides within each V-J. Welch's t-statistics and random forest reduced 500 to 650 V-J features to 10 to 15, which were used in a naive Bayes classifier (R e1071). TCRdb trimmed public reads at Q25 via fastp, called clones via MiXCR and kept in-frame beta chains. Merged by CDR3 protein, the rows form single entries marked with the most common genes and DNA. Clone size and V and J calls follow TCRdb, not the original study. The sample yields 620,000 or so distinct CDR3 sequences; roughly 15% were counted once. Of the sample, about 12% is held by the ten largest clones.

V is cut back by 0 bases and J by 8 bases, with 9 bases in the junction unmatched. As encoded in the germline V gene (reference sequence), CDR1 is LNHNV while CDR2 is YYDKDF. From its cysteine to its phenylalanine, the CDR3 spans 16 amino acids. Only CDR3 DNA is held: 48 bases, read in frame from base 1. Ophthalmopathy patients had moderately to severely active disease, with a Clinical Activity Score of 3 or more, a NOSPECS grade of 4 or more, and a disease duration of less than 3 months. The study excluded patients with uncontrolled infections, other autoimmune diseases, pregnancy or lactation. Diagnoses were established on the basis of clinical symptoms, serum thyroxine and TRAb, thyroid ultrasound, and orbital computed tomography. PBMCs were separated from over 9 ml of fresh peripheral blood using Ficoll-Paque density gradient centrifugation. Total RNA was extracted with Trizol reagent, and quality was checked on an Agilent 2100 Bioanalyzer.

The sample consisted of blood. The sequence links TRBV15 to TRBJ1-4; a stretch of 7 junction bases matches TRBD1. The receptor comes from a woman aged 45-65 years with Graves' ophthalmopathy. The CDR3 protein sequence reads: CATSRDLARGKEKLFF. The DNA sequence reads TGTGCCACCAGCAGAGATCTAGCCAGGGGGAAGGAAAAACTGTTTTTT.